Listed below are T cell receptor beta chains from one sample, sequenced in a study of human T cells and chemical hapten exposure. TCRdb re-called the RACE reads through MiXCR, storing one row per CDR3 protein. The sample carries 65,000 or so distinct CDR3 sequences, under 7.5% recorded once. Sequenced input: whole blood. These receptors were obtained from a female donor in good health. Some clones in this sample may be carry-over from other donors' samples. The CDR3 runs from the conserved cysteine through the conserved F or W. The order of the fields is CDR3 protein, CDR3 DNA, D gene, J gene, V gene, clone size. D genes are given only for firm matches. Size tells how often a clone was seen (once, few, many) or the class of an expanded clone, and some rows leave it out.

CSAGDLDVSGYTF TGCAGCGCGGGGGACTTAGACGTTTCCGGCTACACCTTC . TRBJ1-2 TRBV29-1 .
CASSQDSTSEYYEQYF TGCGCCAGCAGCCAAGACTCGACTAGCGAGTACTACGAGCAGTACTTC TRBD2 TRBJ2-7 TRBV4-3 .
CASSFARGSDEQFF TGCGCCAGCAGCTTCGCGCGCGGGAGTGATGAGCAGTTCTTC TRBD2 TRBJ2-1 TRBV5-1 .
CASSYERAIQETQYF TGTGCCAGCAGTTACGAGCGGGCCATCCAAGAGACCCAGTACTTC . TRBJ2-5 TRBV2 .
CASSPESGLAAGDRYF TGTGCCAGCAGCCCCGAATCCGGACTAGCGGCAGGGGATCGGTACTTC TRBD2 TRBJ2-7 TRBV3-1 many
CASSLGQGMLGYTF TGTGCCAGCAGCTTAGGACAGGGGATGCTTGGCTACACCTTC TRBD1 TRBJ1-2 TRBV7-9 .
CSARALTHNYGYTF TGCAGTGCTAGAGCTCTGACCCACAACTATGGCTACACCTTC . TRBJ1-2 TRBV20-1 many
CASSAGADDEQFF TGTGCCAGCAGTGCGGGAGCCGACGACGAGCAGTTCTTC TRBD2 TRBJ2-1 TRBV7-2 many
CSARVARASAKNIQYF TGCAGTGCTAGAGTTGCTCGCGCTTCGGCCAAAAACATTCAGTACTTC . TRBJ2-4 TRBV20-1 .
CASSFALAGGLSTDTQYF TGTGCCAGCAGCTTCGCACTAGCGGGAGGGCTTAGCACAGATACGCAGTATTTT TRBD2 TRBJ2-3 TRBV11-2 .
CASSQEAGGSDTQYF TGTGCCAGCAGCCAAGAAGCGGGAGGATCAGATACGCAGTATTTT TRBD2 TRBJ2-3 TRBV3-1 .
CASSSGSSGNTIYF TGTGCCAGCAGTTCGGGGTCCTCTGGAAACACCATATATTTT . TRBJ1-3 TRBV6-2/TRBV6-3 .
CASSLVLGAGANVLTF TGTGCCAGCAGCTTAGTATTAGGGGCCGGGGCCAACGTCCTGACTTTC . TRBJ2-6 TRBV7-2 .
CASRWDGEDLAKNIQYF TGTGCCAGCCGGTGGGACGGGGAGGATTTAGCCAAAAACATTCAGTACTTC . TRBJ2-4 TRBV12-3/TRBV12-4 .
CASSTDLEDRVYGYTF TGTGCCAGCAGTACGGATCTGGAGGACAGAGTCTATGGCTACACCTTC . TRBJ1-2 TRBV28 many
CSVVTFETIYF TGCAGCGTTGTCACATTCGAGACCATATATTTT . TRBJ1-3 TRBV29-1 few
CASSLNGWGRVETEAFF TGTGCCAGCAGCTTAAATGGGTGGGGCAGGGTAGAAACTGAAGCTTTCTTT . TRBJ1-1 TRBV7-9 .
CASSPYIDSQGYF TGTGCCAGCAGCCCTTATATCGACAGCCAGGGGTACTTC . TRBJ2-7 TRBV25-1 many
CASSRQGEESEQYF TGTGCCAGCAGTCGACAGGGAGAGGAGTCCGAGCAGTACTTC TRBD1 TRBJ2-7 TRBV6-2/TRBV6-3 .
CASSRDTSTDTQYF TGTGCCAGCAGCCGGGACACGAGCACAGATACGCAGTATTTT . TRBJ2-3 TRBV6-5 many
CASSQDWGTQETQYF TGCGCCAGCAGCCAAGATTGGGGGACACAAGAGACCCAGTACTTC . TRBJ2-5 TRBV4-1 many
CASSYLSGDSPLHF TGTGCCAGCAGTTACTTGTCAGGGGATTCACCCCTCCACTTT . TRBJ1-6 TRBV6-6 many
CASSHNTGAVYGYTF TGTGCCAGCAGCCATAACACAGGGGCTGTCTATGGCTACACCTTC TRBD1 TRBJ1-2 TRBV28 few
CASSYRHSNQPQHF TGTGCCAGCAGTTACCGACATAGCAATCAGCCCCAGCATTTT . TRBJ1-5 TRBV6-5 many
CASSPNRVPLYNEQFF TGTGCCAGCAGCCCCAACAGGGTCCCCCTCTACAATGAGCAGTTCTTC . TRBJ2-1 TRBV9 many
CSVEGLAYEGAGELFF TGCAGCGTTGAGGGACTAGCGTACGAAGGGGCCGGGGAGCTGTTTTTT TRBD2 TRBJ2-2 TRBV29-1 once
CASSYAGGARANVLTF TGTGCCAGCAGTTACGCCGGGGGGGCGAGGGCCAACGTCCTGACTTTC TRBD2 TRBJ2-6 TRBV6-2/TRBV6-3 many
CASSSTIESYEQYF TGTGCCAGCAGTTCGACGATTGAATCCTACGAGCAGTACTTC . TRBJ2-7 TRBV27 many
CAISESTDTQYF TGTGCCATCAGTGAGTCCACGGATACGCAGTATTTT . TRBJ2-3 TRBV10-3 few
CSAGQGVGTQHF TGCAGTGCGGGACAGGGAGTAGGTACCCAGCATTTT TRBD1 TRBJ1-5 TRBV20-1 .
CASSLEAWETQYF TGTGCCAGCAGCTTAGAAGCGTGGGAGACCCAGTACTTC . TRBJ2-5 TRBV7-8 many
CASSVRMAEGDTQYF TGTGCCAGCAGTGTTCGGATGGCAGAAGGGGATACGCAGTATTTT . TRBJ2-3 TRBV12-3/TRBV12-4 many
CATTRGADTQYF TGTGCCACGACGAGGGGGGCAGATACGCAGTATTTT . TRBJ2-3 TRBV12-3/TRBV12-4 .
CASSLRPGLSLFENEQFF TGTGCCAGCAGCCTTCGACCCGGACTATCCCTATTTGAGAATGAGCAGTTCTTC . TRBJ2-1 TRBV14 many
CASSLDSKETQYF TGTGCCAGCAGCTTGGACAGCAAAGAGACCCAGTACTTC . TRBJ2-5 TRBV5-6 many